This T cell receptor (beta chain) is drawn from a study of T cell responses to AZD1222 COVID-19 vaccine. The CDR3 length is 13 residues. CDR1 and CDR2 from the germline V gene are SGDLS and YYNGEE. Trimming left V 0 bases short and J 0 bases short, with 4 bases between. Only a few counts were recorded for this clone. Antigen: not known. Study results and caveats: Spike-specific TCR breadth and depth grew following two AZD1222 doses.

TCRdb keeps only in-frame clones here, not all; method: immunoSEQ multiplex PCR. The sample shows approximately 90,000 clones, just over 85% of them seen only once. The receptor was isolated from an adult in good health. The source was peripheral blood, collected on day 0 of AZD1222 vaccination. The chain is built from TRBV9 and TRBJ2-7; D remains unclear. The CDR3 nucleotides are TGTGCCAGCAGCGTAGGCGTCTCCTACGAGCAGTACTTC. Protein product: CASSVGVSYEQYF.